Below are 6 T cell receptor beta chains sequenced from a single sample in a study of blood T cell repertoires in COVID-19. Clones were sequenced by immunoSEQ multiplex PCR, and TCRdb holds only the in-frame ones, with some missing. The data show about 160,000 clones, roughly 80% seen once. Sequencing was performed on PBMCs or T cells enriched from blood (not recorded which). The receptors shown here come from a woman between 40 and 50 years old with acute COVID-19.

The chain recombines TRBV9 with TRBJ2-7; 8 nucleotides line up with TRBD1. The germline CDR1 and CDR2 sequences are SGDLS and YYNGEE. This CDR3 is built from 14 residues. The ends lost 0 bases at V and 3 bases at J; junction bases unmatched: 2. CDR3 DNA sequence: TGTGCCAGCAGCGTAGCCGACAGGGGCTACGAGCAGTACTTC. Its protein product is CASSVADRGYEQYF.

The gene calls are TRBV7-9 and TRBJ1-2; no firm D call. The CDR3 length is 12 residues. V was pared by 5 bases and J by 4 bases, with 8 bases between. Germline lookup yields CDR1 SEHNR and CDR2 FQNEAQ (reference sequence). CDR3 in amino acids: CASSQELYGYTF. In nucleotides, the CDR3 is TGTGCCAGCAGCCAGGAACTCTATGGCTACACCTTC.

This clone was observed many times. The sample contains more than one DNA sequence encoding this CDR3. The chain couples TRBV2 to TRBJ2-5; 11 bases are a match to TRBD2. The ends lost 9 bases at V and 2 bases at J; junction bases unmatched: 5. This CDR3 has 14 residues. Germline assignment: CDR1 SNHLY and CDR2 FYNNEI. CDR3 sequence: CASSLAGGQETQYF. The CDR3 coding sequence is TGTGCCAGTTCATTAGCGGGAGGGCAAGAGACCCAGTACTTC. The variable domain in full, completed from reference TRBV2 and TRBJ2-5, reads EPEVTQTPSHQVTQMGQEVILRCVPISNHLYFYWYRQILGQKVEFLVSFYNNEISEKSEIFDDQFSVERPDGSNFTLKIRSTKLEDSAMYFCASSLAGGQETQYFGPGTRLLVL.

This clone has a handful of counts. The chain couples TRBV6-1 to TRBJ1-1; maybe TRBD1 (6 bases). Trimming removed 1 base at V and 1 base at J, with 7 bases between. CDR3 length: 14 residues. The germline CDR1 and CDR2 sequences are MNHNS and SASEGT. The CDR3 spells CASSEGTANTEAFF. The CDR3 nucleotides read TGTGCCAGCAGTGAAGGGACAGCGAACACTGAAGCTTTCTTT.

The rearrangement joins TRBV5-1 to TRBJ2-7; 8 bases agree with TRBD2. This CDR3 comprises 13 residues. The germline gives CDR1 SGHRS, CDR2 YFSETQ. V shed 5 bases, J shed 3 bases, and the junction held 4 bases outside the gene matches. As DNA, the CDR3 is TGCGCCAGCAGAACCGGGACTAGCTACGAGCAGTACTTC. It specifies CASRTGTSYEQYF.

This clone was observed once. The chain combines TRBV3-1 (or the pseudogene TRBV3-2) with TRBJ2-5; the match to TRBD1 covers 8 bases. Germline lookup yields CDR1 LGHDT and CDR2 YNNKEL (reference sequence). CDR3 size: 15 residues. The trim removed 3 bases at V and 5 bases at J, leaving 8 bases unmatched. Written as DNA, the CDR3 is TGTGCCAGCAGCCATGGACAGGGAGTTTCTGAGACCCAGTACTTC. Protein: CASSHGQGVSETQYF.